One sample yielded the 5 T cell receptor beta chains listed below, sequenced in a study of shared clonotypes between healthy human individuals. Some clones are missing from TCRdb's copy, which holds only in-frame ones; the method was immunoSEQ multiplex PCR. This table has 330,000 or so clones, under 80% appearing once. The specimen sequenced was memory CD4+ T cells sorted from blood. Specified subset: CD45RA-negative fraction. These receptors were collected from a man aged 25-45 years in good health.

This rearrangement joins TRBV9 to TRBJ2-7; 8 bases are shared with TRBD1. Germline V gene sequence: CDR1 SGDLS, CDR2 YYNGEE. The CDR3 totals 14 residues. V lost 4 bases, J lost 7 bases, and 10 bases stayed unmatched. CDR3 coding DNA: TGTGCCAGCAGCTATACCCCAGGGGGCGGGGAGCAGTACTTC. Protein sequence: CASSYTPGGGEQYF.

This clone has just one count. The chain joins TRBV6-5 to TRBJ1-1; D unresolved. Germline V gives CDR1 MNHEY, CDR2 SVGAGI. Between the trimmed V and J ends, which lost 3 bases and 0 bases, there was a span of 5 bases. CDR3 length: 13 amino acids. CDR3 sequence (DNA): TGTGCCAGCAGTTATAAGGTGAACACTGAAGCTTTCTTT. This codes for CASSYKVNTEAFF.

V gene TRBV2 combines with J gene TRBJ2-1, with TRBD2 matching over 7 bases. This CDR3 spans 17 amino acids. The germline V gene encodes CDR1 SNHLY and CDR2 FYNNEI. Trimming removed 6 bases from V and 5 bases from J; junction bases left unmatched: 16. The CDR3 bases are TGTGCCAGCAGATTAAACCTTCTGGCGGGGGTAGACAATGAGCAGTTCTTC. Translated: CASRLNLLAGVDNEQFF.

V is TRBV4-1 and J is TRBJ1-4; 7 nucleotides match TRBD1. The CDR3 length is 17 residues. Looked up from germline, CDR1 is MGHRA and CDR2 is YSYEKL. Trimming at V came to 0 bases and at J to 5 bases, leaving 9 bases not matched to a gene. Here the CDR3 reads CASSQDSGGTANEKLFF. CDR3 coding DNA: TGCGCCAGCAGCCAAGATTCAGGAGGGACAGCGAATGAAAAACTGTTTTTT.

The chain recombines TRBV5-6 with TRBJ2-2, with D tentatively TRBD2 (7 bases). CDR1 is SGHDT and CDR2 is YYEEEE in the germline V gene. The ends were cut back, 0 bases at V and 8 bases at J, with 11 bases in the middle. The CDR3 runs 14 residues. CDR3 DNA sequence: TGTGCCAGCAGCTTGGCGGGGGGCGTAGGGGAGCTGTTTTTT. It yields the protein CASSLAGGVGELFF.